Here is one TCR beta chain with its context. A few counts support this clonotype. Its antigen is unknown. No base qualities exist here, and no much larger clone lies one base off it. These data belong to a study of identical twins (dated by TCRdb to about 2016). The study in broad terms: The study deep-sequenced TCR alpha and beta repertoires from monozygotic twins, unrelated adults of various ages and cord blood to test whether fetal clonotypes persist. To rule out contamination, the twin experiments were replicated at different times with different library preparation protocols.

All donors were healthy Caucasians. The twin cohort comprised three pairs of female monozygotic twins, all aged roughly 18 to 30 years. Peripheral blood mononuclear cells were the source from which RNA for the TCR libraries was isolated. Per the germline V gene, SGHVS is the CDR1 and FQNEAQ is the CDR2. The CDR3 runs 15 amino acids, cysteine and phenylalanine included. The kept DNA is CDR3 alone, 45 bases in frame from the first base. The germline ends are 14 bases apart after V is trimmed by 1 base and J by 5 bases. Libraries were made using 5' RACE. Sequenced on an Illumina HiSeq 2000. Template switching introduced a universal primer binding site; the final cDNA contained a unique molecular identifier, enabling accurate counting of TCR cDNA molecules. Specific primers in the conserved constant-segment region were used to synthesize first-strand cDNA for TCR alpha and beta chains. Each cDNA library was double barcoded, with a SMART-Mk sample barcode plus Illumina barcodes, to control for contamination. TruSeq adapter sequences along with Illumina sample barcodes were introduced in two successive PCR steps. The Illumina HiSeq platform was used with custom primers to sequence TCR alpha and beta cDNA libraries. In the original analysis: MiGEC processed the raw reads to extract unique molecular identifiers, while MiXCR was used to determine the CDR3 positions. Recombination models were inferred per individual with the repgenHMM and IGoR tools using an EM algorithm. The tcR package in R was used for shared clonotype analysis, with sharing normalized by the product of cloneset sizes. To study raw recombination without the effects of thymic and clonal selection, out-of-frame nonproductive sequences were analyzed. TCRdb applied fastp at Q25 and MiXCR to the public reads, then kept only in-frame beta chains. Entries are consolidated by CDR3 protein sequence, retaining the most common genes and DNA. It is TCRdb's table, rather than the study itself, that gives the V and J calls and clone size. This sample gives some 900,000 distinct CDR3 sequences in total; roughly 12% of them show up just once. 1.5% to 2% of the sample lies in the top ten.

What the study reported, not specific to this receptor: Zero-insertion analyses could be partly confounded by invariant T cells such as MAIT and iNKT, though diverse VJ usage argued against such confounding for most clonotypes. Because the same donors could not be followed over many years, the conclusions depended on cross-sectional statistical analysis. Abundant cord blood beta clonotypes had fewer insertions, young adult naive repertoires showed a similar but weaker trend, and memory repertoires showed no such trend. Compared with coincidental sharing between unrelated individuals, out-of-frame TCR alpha sequences shared between twins had an excess of sequences with low generation probability. Excess twin sharing in beta out-of-frame sequences was weaker because fewer shared sequences lowered the signal-to-noise ratio. Out-of-frame TCR alpha sharing in monozygotic twins was systematically underestimated by recombination models, whereas sharing between unrelated individuals was in agreement with the recombination models.

These data are also associated with another study on yellow fever vaccine responses in identical twins. The second publication reports: The T cell response to vaccination in identical twins was reported by the authors to appear partly convergent and partly personalized. Focusing on identical twins, the study followed the T cell clones that responded to the vaccine, and did so with precision.

The sample taken for sequencing was PBMCs. This sequence was found in a woman in her late teens or twenties in good health. The rearrangement combines TRBV7-8 with TRBJ1-2; the best D guess is TRBD1, with 5 bases matching. The CDR3 region reads CASSLVGSGGYGYTF. The DNA sequence follows: TGTGCCAGCAGCTTAGTAGGGTCCGGGGGATATGGCTACACCTTC.